The clone carrying this T cell receptor beta chain was seen only a few times. With a J-beta primer mix and a sample-barcoded 5' primer, a second PCR ran about 7 to 12 cycles. A template-switch adaptor that had 12 random nucleotides put a tag on each cDNA molecule. TCRdb reprocessed the 5' RACE reads with MiXCR, giving one entry per CDR3 protein. In the table there are roughly 1.6 million distinct CDR3 sequences, around 36% of which are singletons. The germline V gene encodes CDR1 SGHDT and CDR2 YYEEEE. CDR3 length equals 13 residues. V shed 0 bases and J shed 9 bases, with 10 bases lying between them. The data belong to a study of blood T cells in healthy people across ages.

Sequences were obtained from blood. The TCR originated in a woman aged 25 to 45 in good health. V is TRBV5-6 and J is TRBJ2-1; weak D call: TRBD2 (5 bases). The DNA of the CDR3 is TGTGCCAGCAGCTTGGTCGGAGGCCCTGAGCAGTTCTTC. Protein sequence: CASSLVGGPEQFF.